This T cell receptor beta chain was identified in a study of shared clonotypes between healthy human individuals. Overall study: CD4 naive and memory got three plates each, CD8 naive two, CD8 memory one.

Deep was the level at which the assay was run. Some clones are missing from TCRdb's copy, which holds only in-frame ones; the method was immunoSEQ multiplex PCR. The table includes 2 million to 2.5 million clones, approximately 90% detected once. The study's findings and limits: What rarefaction showed was incomplete sorted-subset sequencing despite large depth. It was observed that roughly 4.8% of naive CD4 clonotypes were shared across a handful of donors.

The V gene's germline CDR1 is SGHRS and CDR2 YFSETQ. The V end was cut by 1 base, the J end by 0 bases, with 11 bases between. CDR3 length: 15 residues. On this clone: Its cognate antigen is unknown.

Sequencing was performed on naive CD4+ T cells from PBMCs. Subset indicated: CD45RA+ positively selected. The chain couples TRBV5-1 to TRBJ2-7, with TRBD1 as a possible D gene (6 bases). The receptor's source is a man younger than 35 in good health. Some clones in this sample may be carry-over from other donors' samples. The CDR3 bases are TGCGCCAGCAGCTTGTCGCCAGGGGTCTCCTACGAGCAGTACTTC. Translated: CASSLSPGVSYEQYF.